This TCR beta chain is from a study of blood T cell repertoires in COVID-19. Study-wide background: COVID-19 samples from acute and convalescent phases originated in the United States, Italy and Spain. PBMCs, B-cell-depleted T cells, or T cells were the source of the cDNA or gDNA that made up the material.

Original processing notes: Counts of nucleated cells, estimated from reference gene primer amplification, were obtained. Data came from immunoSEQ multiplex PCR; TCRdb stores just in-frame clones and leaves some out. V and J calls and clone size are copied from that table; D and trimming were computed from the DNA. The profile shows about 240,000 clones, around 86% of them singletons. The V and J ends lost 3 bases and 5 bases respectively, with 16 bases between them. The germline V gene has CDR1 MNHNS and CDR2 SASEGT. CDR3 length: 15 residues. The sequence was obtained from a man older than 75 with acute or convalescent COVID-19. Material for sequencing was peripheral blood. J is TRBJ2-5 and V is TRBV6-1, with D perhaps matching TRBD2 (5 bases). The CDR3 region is CASSDPLLARETQYF. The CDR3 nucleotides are TGTGCCAGCAGTGACCCTCTTCTAGCTCGGGAGACCCAGTACTTC.